The text below deals with one T cell receptor (beta chain). The antigen remains undetermined. One junction end does not reproduce the germline sequence, and a read error may be involved. CDR3 length equals 12 residues. Germline-derived CDR1 and CDR2 are SGHNT and YYREEE (reference sequence). The entry originates in a study of identical twins. General study results and limits: Cord blood beta clonotypes present at high abundance carried fewer insertions; no such pattern appeared in memory repertoires.

A universal primer site was created by template switching, with the cDNA bearing unique molecular identifiers. Via MiXCR, TCRdb re-called the 5' RACE reads, giving one row per CDR3 protein. The sample includes about 430,000 distinct CDR3 sequences, about 18% of them seen just once. The chain recombines TRBV5-4 with TRBJ2-5, with 11 bases lining up with TRBD2. The sample consisted of naive T cells sorted from blood. The receptor's source is a man aged 50 or older in good health. This CDR3 reads CASSLELAGVNF. CDR3 sequence (DNA): TGTGCCAGCAGCTTGGAACTAGCGGGAGTGAACTTC.